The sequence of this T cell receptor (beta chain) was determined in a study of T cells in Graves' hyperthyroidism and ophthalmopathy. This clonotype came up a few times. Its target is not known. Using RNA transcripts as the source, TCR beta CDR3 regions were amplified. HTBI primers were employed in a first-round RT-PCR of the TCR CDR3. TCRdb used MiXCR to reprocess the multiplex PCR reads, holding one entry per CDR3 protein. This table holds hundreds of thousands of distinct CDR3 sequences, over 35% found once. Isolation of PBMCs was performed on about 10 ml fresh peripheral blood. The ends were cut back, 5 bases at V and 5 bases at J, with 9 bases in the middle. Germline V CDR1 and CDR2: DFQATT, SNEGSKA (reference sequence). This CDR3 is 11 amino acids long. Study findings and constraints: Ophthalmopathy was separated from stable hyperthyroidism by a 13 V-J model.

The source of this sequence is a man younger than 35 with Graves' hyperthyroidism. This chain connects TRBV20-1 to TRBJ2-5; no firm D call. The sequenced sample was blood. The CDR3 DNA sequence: TGCAGTGCTCTAAAGGAGGAGACCCAGTACTTC. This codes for CSALKEETQYF.